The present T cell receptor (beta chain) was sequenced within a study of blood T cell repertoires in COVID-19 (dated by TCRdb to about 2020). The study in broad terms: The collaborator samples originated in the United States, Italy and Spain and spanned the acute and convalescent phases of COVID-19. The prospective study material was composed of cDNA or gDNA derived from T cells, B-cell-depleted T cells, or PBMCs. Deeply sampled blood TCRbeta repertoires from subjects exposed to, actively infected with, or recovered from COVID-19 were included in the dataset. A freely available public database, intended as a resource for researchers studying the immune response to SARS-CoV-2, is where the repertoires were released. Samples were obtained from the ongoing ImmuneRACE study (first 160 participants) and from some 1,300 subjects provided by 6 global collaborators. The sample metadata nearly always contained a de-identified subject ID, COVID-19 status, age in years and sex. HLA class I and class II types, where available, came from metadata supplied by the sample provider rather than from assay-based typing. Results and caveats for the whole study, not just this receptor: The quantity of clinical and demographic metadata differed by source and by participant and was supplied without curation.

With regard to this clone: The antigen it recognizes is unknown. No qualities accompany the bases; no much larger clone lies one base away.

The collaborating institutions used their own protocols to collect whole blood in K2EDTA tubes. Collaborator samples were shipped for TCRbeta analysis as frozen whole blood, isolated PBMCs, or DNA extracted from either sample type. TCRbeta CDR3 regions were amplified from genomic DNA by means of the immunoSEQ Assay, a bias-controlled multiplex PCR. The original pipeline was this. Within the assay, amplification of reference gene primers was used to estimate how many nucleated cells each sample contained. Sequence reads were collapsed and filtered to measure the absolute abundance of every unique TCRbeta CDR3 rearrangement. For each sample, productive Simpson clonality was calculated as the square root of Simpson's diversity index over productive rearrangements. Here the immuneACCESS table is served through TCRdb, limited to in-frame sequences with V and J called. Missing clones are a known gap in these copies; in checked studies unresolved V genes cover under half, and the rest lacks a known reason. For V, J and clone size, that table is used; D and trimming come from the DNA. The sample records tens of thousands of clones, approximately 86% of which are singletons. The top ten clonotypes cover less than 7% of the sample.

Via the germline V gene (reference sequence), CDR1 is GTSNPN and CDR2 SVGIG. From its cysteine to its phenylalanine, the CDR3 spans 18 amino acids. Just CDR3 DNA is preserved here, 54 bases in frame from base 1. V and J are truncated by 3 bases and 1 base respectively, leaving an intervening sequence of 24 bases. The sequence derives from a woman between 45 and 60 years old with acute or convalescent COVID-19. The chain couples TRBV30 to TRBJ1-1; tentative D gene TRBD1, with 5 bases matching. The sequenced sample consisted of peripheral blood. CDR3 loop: CAWRRRGALDLGNTEAFF. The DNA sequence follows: TGTGCCTGGAGGAGGAGGGGCGCTTTAGACTTGGGGAACACTGAAGCTTTCTTT.